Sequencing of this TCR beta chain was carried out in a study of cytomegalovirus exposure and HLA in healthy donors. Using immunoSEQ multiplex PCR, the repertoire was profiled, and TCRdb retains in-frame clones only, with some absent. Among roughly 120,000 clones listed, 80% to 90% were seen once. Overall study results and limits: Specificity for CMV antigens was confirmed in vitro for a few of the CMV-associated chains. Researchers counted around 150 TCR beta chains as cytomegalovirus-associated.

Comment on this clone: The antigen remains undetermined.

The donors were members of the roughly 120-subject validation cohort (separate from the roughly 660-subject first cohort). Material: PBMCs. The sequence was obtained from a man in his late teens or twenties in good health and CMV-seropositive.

CDR3 coding DNA: TGCGCCAGCAGCCAGAACTCCAACTCCTACAATGAGCAGTTCTTC. Translated, it gives CASSQNSNSYNEQFF. This sequence joins TRBV4-1 and TRBJ2-1, with D hard to call. The CDR3 has 15 amino acids. V was shortened by 3 bases and J by 0 bases, with 9 bases between the two germline ends. CDR1 is MGHRA and CDR2 is YSYEKL in the germline V gene.